This T cell receptor beta chain was retrieved from a study of T cells in narcolepsy. General study points: Healthy controls reportedly lacked the autoreactive clonotypes serially found in patients' blood. Comparing one patient's CSF and blood CD4+ clonotypes highlighted HCRT- and TRIB2-specific autoreactive clonotypes.

Trimming removed 8 bases at V and 4 bases at J, with 15 bases between. Germline lookup yields CDR1 LNHDA and CDR2 SQIVND (reference sequence). This CDR3 contains 13 residues. Turning to this clone: Its antigen is undetermined.

Sequencing used immunoSEQ multiplex PCR; TCRdb keeps in-frame clones, though not all of them. There are roughly 30,000 clones in the sample; 81% occur only once, and approximately 2.2% lies in the top ten. J is TRBJ2-7 and V is TRBV19, with D perhaps matching TRBD1 or TRBD2 (5 bases each). The sequence was collected from a human donor in good health. The sample was memory (CD45RA-) CD4+ T cells from blood. The CDR3 DNA reads TGTGCCAGTGGGGACCCCCCCTATTACGAGCAGTACTTC. Protein sequence: CASGDPPYYEQYF.